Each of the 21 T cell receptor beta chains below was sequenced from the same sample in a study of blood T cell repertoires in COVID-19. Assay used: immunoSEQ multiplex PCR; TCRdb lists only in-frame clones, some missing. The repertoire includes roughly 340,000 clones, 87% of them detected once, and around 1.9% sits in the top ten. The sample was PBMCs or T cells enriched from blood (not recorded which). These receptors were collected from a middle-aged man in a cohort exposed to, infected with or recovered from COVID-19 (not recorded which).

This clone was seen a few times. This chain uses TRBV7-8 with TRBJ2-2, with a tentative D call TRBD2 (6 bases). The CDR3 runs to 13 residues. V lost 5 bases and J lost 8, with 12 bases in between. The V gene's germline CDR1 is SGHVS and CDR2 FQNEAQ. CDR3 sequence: CASSIREAGELFF. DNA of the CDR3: TGTGCCAGCAGCATCAGGGAGGCGGGGGAGCTGTTTTTT. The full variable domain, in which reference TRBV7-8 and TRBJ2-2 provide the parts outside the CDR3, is GAGVSQSPRYKVAKRGQDVALRCDPISGHVSLFWYQQALGQGPEFLTYFQNEAQLDKSGLPSDRFFAERPEGSVSTLKIQRTQQEDSAVYLCASSIREAGELFFGEGSRLTVL.

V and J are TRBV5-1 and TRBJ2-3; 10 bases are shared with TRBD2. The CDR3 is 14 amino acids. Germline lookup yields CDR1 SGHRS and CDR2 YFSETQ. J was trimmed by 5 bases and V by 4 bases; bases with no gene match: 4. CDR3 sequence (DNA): TGCGCCAGCAGCGGAGCGGGAGGGATAGATACGCAGTATTTT. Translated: CASSGAGGIDTQYF.

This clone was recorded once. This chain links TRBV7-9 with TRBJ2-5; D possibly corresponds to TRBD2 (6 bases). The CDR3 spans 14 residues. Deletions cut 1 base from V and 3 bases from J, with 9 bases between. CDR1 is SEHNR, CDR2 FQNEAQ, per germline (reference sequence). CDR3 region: CASSLGAGKETQYF. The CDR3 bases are TGTGCCAGCAGCTTAGGGGCGGGGAAAGAGACCCAGTACTTC.

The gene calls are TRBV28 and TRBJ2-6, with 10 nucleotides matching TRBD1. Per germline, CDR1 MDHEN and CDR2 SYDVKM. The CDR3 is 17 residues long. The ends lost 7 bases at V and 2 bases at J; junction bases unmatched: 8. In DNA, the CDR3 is TGTGCCAGCAACCGAGCCGGGACAGGGGCTGGGGCCAACGTCCTGACTTTC. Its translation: CASNRAGTGAGANVLTF.

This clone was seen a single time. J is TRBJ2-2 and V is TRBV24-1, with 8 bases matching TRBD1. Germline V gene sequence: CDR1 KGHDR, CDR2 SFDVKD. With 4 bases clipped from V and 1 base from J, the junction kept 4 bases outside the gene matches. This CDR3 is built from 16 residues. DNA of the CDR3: TGTGCCACCAGTGAGCGGGGACAGGTGAACACCGGGGAGCTGTTTTTT. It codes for CATSERGQVNTGELFF.

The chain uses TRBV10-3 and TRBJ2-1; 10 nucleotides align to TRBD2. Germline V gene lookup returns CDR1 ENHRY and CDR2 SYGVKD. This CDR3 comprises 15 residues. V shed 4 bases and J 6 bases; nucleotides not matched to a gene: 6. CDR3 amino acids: CAISAKASGSNEQFF. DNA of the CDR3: TGTGCCATCAGTGCCAAGGCTAGCGGGAGCAATGAGCAGTTCTTC.

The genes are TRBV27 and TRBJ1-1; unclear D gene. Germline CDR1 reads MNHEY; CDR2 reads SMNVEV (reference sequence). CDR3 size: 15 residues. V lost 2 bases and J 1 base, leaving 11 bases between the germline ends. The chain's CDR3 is CASSLEGWGNTEAFF. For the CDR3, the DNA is TGTGCCAGCAGTTTAGAGGGCTGGGGGAACACTGAAGCTTTCTTT.

The CDR3 reads CASSLVGRGVNEQFF. The CDR3 DNA reads as TGCGCCAGCAGCTTGGTTGGCAGGGGAGTCAATGAGCAGTTCTTC. This chain uses TRBV5-1 with TRBJ2-1; possibly TRBD1 for D (6 bases). The germline V and J ends were trimmed by 0 bases and 6 bases, with 13 bases remaining between them. CDR3 length equals 15 residues. Germline values: CDR1 SGHRS, CDR2 YFSETQ.

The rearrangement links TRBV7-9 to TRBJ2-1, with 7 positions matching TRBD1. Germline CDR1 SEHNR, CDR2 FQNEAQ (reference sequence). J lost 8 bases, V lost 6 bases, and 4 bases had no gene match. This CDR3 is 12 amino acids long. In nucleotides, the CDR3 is TGTGCCAGCAGTCCTACAGGGGATGAGCAGTTCTTC. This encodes CASSPTGDEQFF.

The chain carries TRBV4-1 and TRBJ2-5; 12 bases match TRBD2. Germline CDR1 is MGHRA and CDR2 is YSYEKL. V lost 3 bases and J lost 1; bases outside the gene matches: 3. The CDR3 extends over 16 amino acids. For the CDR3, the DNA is TGCGCCAGCAGCCAGGCGGGACTAGCGGGCCAAGAGACCCAGTACTTC. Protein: CASSQAGLAGQETQYF.

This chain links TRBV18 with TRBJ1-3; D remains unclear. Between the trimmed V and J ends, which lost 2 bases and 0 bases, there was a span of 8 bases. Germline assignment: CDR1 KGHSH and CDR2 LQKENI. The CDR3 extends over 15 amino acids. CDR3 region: CASSPYGDSGNTIYF. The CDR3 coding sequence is TGTGCCAGCTCACCATACGGGGACTCTGGAAACACCATATATTTT.

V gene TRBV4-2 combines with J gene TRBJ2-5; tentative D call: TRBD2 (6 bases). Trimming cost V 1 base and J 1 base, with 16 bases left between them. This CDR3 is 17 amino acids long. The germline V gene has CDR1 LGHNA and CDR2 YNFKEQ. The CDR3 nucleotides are TGTGCCAGCAGCCAAGTGGCGCGGGAAGAATTCCAAGAGACCCAGTACTTC. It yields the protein CASSQVAREEFQETQYF.

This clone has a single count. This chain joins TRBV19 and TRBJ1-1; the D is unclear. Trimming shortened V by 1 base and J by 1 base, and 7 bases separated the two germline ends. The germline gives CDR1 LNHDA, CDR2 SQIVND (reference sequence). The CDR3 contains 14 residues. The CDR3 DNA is TGTGCCAGTAGTATAGGGTTCGGGAACACTGAAGCTTTCTTT. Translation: CASSIGFGNTEAFF. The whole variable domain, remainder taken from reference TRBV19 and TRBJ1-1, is DGGITQSPKYLFRKEGQNVTLSCEQNLNHDAMYWYRQDPGQGLRLIYYSQIVNDFQKGDIAEGYSVSREKKESFPLTVTSAQKNPTAFYLCASSIGFGNTEAFFGQGTRLTVV.

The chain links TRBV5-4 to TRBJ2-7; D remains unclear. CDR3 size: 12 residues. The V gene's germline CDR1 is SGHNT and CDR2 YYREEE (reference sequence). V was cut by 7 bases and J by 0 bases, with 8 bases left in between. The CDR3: CASAGSSYEQYF. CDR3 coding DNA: TGTGCCAGCGCAGGATCCTCCTACGAGCAGTACTTC. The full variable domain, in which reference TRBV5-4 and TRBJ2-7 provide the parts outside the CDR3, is ETGVTQSPTHLIKTRGQQVTLRCSSQSGHNTVSWYQQALGQGPQFIFQYYREEENGRGNFPPRFSGLQFPNYSSELNVNALELDDSALYLCASAGSSYEQYFGPGTRLTVT.

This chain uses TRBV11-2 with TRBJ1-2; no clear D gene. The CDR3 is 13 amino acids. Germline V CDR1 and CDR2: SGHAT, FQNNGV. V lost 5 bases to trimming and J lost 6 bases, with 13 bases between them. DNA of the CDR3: TGTGCCAGCAGCCCCCGGACCGGGGATGGCTACACCTTC. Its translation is CASSPRTGDGYTF.

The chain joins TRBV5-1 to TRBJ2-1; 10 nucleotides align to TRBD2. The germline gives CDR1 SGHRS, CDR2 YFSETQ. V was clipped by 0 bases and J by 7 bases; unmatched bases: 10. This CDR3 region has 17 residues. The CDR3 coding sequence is TGCGCCAGCAGCTTGGATCGAGCGGGAGGGCCAGGGAATGAGCAGTTCTTC. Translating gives CASSLDRAGGPGNEQFF.

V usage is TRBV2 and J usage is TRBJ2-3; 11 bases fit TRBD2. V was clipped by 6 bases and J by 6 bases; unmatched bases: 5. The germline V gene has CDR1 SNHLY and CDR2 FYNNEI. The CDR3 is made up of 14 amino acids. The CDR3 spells CASSLAGGADTQYF. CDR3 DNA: TGTGCCAGCAGCCTAGCGGGAGGCGCGGATACGCAGTATTTT. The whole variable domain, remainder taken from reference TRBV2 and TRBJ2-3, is EPEVTQTPSHQVTQMGQEVILRCVPISNHLYFYWYRQILGQKVEFLVSFYNNEISEKSEIFDDQFSVERPDGSNFTLKIRSTKLEDSAMYFCASSLAGGADTQYFGPGTRLTVL.

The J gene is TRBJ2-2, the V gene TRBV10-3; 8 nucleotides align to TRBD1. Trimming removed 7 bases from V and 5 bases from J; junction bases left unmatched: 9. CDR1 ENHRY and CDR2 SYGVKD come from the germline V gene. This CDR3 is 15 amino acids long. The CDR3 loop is CAITPTGVGTGELFF. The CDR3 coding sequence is TGTGCCATCACCCCGACAGGGGTTGGTACCGGGGAGCTGTTTTTT.

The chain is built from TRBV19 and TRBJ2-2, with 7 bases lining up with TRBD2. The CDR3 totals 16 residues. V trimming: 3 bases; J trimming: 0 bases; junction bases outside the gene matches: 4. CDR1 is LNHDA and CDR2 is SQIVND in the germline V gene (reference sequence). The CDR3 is CASSILRGTNTGELFF. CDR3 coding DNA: TGTGCCAGTAGTATTTTGCGGGGGACGAACACCGGGGAGCTGTTTTTT.

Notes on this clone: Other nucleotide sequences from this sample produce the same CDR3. CDR3 region: CASSPPGLAGTDTQYF. The CDR3 DNA sequence: TGTGCCAGCTCACCACCTGGACTAGCGGGCACAGATACGCAGTATTTT. The chain uses TRBV18 and TRBJ2-3; 10 bases match TRBD2. Germline V gene sequence: CDR1 KGHSH, CDR2 LQKENI. V shed 0 bases and J 1 base; nucleotides not matched to a gene: 1. This CDR3 comprises 16 residues.

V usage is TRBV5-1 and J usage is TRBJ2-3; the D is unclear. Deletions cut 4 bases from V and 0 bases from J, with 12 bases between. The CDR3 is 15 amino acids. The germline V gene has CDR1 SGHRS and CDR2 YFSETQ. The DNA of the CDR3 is TGCGCCAGCAGCGATGGAGCTCCGAGCACAGATACGCAGTATTTT. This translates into CASSDGAPSTDTQYF. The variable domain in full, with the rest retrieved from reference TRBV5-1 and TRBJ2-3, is KAGVTQTPRYLIKTRGQQVTLSCSPISGHRSVSWYQQTPGQGLQFLFEYFSETQRNKGNFPGRFSGRQFSNSRSEMNVSTLELGDSALYLCASSDGAPSTDTQYFGPGTRLTVL.